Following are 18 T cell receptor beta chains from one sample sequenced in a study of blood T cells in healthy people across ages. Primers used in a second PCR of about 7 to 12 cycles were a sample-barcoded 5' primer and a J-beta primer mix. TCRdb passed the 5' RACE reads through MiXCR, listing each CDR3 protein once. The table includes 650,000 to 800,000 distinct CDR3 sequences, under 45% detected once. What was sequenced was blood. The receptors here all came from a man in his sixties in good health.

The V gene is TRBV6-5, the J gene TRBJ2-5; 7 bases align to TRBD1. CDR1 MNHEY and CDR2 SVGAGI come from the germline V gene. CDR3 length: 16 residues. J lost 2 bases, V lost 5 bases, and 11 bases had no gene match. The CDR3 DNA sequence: TGTGCCAGCAGTAGATCCCCGGGACAGCGGCAAGAGACCCAGTACTTC. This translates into CASSRSPGQRQETQYF.

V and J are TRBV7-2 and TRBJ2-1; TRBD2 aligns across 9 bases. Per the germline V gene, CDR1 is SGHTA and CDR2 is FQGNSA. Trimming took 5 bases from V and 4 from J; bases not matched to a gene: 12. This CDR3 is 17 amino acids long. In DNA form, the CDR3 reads TGTGCCAGCAGCATCATTAGCGGGGGAGACCGGTACAATGAGCAGTTCTTC. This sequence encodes CASSIISGGDRYNEQFF. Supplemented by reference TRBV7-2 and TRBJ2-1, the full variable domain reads GAGVSQSPSNKVTEKGKDVELRCDPISGHTALYWYRQSLGQGLEFLIYFQGNSAPDKSGLPSDRFSAERTGGSVSTLTIQRTQQEDSAVYLCASSIISGGDRYNEQFFGPGTRLTVL.

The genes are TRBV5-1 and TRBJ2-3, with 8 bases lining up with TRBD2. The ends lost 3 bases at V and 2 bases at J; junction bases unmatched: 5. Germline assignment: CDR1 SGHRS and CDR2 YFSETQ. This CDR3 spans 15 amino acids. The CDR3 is CASSSIGGDTDTQYF. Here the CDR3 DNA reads TGCGCCAGCAGCTCGATCGGGGGGGACACAGATACGCAGTATTTT.

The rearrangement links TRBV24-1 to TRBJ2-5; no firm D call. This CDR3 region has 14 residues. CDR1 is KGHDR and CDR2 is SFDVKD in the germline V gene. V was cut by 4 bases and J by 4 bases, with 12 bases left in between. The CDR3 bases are TGTGCCACCAGTGACCCTGGGATGGGAGAGACCCAGTACTTC. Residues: CATSDPGMGETQYF.

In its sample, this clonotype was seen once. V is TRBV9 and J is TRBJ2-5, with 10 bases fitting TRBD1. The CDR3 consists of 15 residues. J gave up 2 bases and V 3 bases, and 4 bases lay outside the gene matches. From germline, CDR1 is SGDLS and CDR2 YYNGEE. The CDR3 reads CASSAGTGVQETQYF. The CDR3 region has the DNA TGTGCCAGCAGCGCCGGGACAGGGGTACAAGAGACCCAGTACTTC.

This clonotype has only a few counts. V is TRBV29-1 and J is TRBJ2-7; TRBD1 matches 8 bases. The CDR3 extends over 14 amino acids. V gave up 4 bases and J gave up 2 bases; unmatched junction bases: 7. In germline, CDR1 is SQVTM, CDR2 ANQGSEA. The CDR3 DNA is TGCAGCGTTGCTGGCCAGGGGGCAACCTACGAGCAGTACTTC. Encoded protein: CSVAGQGATYEQYF.

As DNA, the CDR3 is TGTGCCAGCAGCCCGGTAGACAGCTACGAGCAGTACTTC. Translation: CASSPVDSYEQYF. The genes are TRBV28 and TRBJ2-7; D may be TRBD1 (5 bases). Trimming cost V 6 bases and J 3 bases, with 12 bases left between them. Germline CDR1 is MDHEN and CDR2 is SYDVKM. The CDR3 is made up of 13 amino acids.

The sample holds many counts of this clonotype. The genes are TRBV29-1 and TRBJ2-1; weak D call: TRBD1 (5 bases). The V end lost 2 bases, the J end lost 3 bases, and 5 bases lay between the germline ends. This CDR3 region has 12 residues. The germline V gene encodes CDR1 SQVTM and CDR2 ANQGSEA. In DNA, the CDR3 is TGCAGCGTTGAAAGGGGCTACAATGAGCAGTTCTTC. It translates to CSVERGYNEQFF.

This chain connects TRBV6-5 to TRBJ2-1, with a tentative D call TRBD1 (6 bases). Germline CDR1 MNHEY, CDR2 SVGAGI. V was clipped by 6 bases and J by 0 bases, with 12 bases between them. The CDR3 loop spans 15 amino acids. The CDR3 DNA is TGTGCCAGCAGACTACAGGGAAGCTCCTACAATGAGCAGTTCTTC. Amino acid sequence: CASRLQGSSYNEQFF.

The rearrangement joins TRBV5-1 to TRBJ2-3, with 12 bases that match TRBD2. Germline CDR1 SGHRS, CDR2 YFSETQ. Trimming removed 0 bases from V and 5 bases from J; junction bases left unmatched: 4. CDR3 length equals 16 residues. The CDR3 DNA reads TGCGCCAGCAGCTTGGTGCCTAGCGGGGGGGAAGATACGCAGTATTTT. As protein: CASSLVPSGGEDTQYF.

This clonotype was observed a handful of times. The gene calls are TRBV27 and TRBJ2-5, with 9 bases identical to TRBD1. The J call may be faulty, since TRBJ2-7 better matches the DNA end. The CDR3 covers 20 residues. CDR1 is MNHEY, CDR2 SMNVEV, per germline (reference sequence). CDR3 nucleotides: TGTGCCAGCAGTCTCTCCGGTAGGGTGGTGACAGGGGGGCCGTCCCACGAGCAGTACTTC. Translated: CASSLSGRVVTGGPSHEQYF.

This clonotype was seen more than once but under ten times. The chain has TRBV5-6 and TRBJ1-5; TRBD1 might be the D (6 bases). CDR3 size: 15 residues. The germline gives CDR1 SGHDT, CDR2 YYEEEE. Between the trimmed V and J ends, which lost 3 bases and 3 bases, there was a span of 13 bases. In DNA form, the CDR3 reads TGTGCCAGCAGCTCACAGGGAGTATCCAATCAGCCCCAGCATTTT. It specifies CASSSQGVSNQPQHF.

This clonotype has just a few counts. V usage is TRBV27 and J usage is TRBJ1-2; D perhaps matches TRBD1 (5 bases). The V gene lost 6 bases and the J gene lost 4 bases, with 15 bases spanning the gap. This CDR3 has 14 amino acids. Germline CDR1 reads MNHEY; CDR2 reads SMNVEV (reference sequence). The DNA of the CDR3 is TGTGCCAGCAGGCTTACAGGCGCCGGCTATGGCTACACCTTC. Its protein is CASRLTGAGYGYTF.

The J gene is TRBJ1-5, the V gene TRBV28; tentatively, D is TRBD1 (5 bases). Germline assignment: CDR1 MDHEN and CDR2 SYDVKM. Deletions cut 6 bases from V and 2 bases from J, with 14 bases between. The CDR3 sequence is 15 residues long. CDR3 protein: CASRNQGGGNQPQHF. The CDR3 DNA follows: TGTGCCAGCAGAAACCAGGGCGGTGGCAATCAGCCCCAGCATTTT.

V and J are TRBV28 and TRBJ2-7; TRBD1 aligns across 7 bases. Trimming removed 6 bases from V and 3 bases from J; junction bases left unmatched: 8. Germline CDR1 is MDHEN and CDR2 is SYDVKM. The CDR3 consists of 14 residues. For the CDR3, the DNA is TGTGCCAGCAGGGCCAGGACAGGAGTCTACGAGCAGTACTTC. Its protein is CASRARTGVYEQYF.

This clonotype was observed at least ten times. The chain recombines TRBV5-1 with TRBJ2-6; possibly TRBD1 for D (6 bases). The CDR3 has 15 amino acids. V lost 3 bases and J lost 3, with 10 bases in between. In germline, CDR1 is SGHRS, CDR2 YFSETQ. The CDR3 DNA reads TGCGCCAGCAGCTCCCAGGGGTATGGGGCCAACGTCCTGACTTTC. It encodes CASSSQGYGANVLTF.

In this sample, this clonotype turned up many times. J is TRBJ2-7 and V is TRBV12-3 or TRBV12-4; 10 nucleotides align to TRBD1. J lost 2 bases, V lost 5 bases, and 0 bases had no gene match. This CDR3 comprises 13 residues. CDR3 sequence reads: CASSGTGAYEQYF. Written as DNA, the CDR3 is TGTGCCAGCAGTGGGACAGGGGCCTACGAGCAGTACTTC.

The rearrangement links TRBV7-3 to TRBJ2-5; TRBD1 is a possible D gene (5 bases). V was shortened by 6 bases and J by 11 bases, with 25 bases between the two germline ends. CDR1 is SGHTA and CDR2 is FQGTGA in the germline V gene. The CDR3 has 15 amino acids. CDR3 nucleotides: TGTGCCAGCAGTCAGGGCCTCCGGGCCTACAATGAGCAGTACTTC. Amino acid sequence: CASSQGLRAYNEQYF.